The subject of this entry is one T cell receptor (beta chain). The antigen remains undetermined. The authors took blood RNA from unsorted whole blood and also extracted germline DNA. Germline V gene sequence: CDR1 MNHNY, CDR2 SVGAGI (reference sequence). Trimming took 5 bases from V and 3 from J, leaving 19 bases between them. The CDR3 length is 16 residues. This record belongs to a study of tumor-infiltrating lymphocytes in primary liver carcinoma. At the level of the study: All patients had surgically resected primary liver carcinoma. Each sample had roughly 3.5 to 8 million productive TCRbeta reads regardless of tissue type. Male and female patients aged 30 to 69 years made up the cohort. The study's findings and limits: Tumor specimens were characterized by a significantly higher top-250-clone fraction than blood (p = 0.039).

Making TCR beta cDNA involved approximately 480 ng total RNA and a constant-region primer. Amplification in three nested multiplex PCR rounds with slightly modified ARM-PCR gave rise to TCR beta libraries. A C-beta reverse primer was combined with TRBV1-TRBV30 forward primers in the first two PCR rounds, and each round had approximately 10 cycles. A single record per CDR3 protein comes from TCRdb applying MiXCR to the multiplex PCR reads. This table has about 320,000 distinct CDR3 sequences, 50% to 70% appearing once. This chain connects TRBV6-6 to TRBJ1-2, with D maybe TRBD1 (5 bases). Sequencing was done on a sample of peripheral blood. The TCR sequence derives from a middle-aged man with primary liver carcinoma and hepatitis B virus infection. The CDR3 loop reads CASSTSRGTEDYGYTF. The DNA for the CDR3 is TGTGCCAGCAGTACCTCTCGAGGGACTGAGGACTATGGCTACACCTTC.